A selection of T cell receptor beta chains follows, all from one sample in a study of post-analysis software for immune sequencing data. Using its own MiXCR run on the PCR reads, TCRdb lists one record per CDR3 protein. Among a few hundred thousand distinct CDR3 sequences listed, 30% to 45% were seen once. The sequencing input was blood. The source of these receptors is a girl between 2 and 10 years old with multiple sclerosis. CDR3s include the opening cysteine and the closing phenylalanine or tryptophan. Fields, in order: D gene, clone size, V gene, J gene, CDR3 protein, CDR3 DNA. A D gene is named only where the DNA matches it firmly. The size field is filled for only some rows; it gives once, few, many or a size class.

d_gene: .
abundance: few
v_gene: TRBV4-1
j_gene: TRBJ2-1
CDR3aa: CASSRSGSMTRLDEQFF
CDR3nt: TGCGCCAGCAGCCGAAGCGGGTCGATGACTCGGTTAGATGAGCAGTTCTTC

d_gene: TRBD1
abundance: once
v_gene: TRBV7-9
j_gene: TRBJ2-7
CDR3aa: CASSRIGQGSSYEQYF
CDR3nt: TGTGCCAGCAGCCGAATCGGACAGGGTAGCTCCTACGAGCAGTACTTC

d_gene: .
abundance: .
v_gene: TRBV7-9
j_gene: TRBJ2-1
CDR3aa: CASSLRWGSNSYNEQFF
CDR3nt: TGTGCCAGCAGCTTAAGGTGGGGCAGTAACTCCTACAATGAGCAGTTCTTC

d_gene: .
abundance: few
v_gene: TRBV3-1
j_gene: TRBJ1-2
CDR3aa: CASSQSAEYGGYTF
CDR3nt: TGTGCCAGCAGCCAATCGGCAGAATATGGTGGCTACACCTTC

d_gene: TRBD1
abundance: few
v_gene: TRBV5-6
j_gene: TRBJ1-5
CDR3aa: CASSLEGQGFGQPQHF
CDR3nt: TGTGCCAGCAGCTTGGAGGGACAGGGGTTCGGTCAGCCCCAGCATTTT

d_gene: .
abundance: few
v_gene: TRBV7-2
j_gene: TRBJ2-7
CDR3aa: CASSLAPGYEQYF
CDR3nt: TGTGCCAGCAGCTTAGCGCCGGGGTACGAGCAGTACTTC

d_gene: .
abundance: many
v_gene: TRBV29-1
j_gene: TRBJ2-7
CDR3aa: CSVLGVVTGRAYEQYF
CDR3nt: TGCAGCGTTCTCGGTGTTGTGACAGGGAGGGCCTACGAGCAGTACTTC

d_gene: .
abundance: few
v_gene: TRBV7-2
j_gene: TRBJ2-1
CDR3aa: CASSFGGYANNEQFF
CDR3nt: TGTGCCAGCAGCTTCGGTGGTTACGCCAACAATGAGCAGTTCTTC

d_gene: .
abundance: .
v_gene: TRBV6-1
j_gene: TRBJ2-1
CDR3aa: CASSELPSSNRYNEQFF
CDR3nt: TGTGCCAGCAGTGAACTCCCTAGCAGCAACCGCTACAATGAGCAGTTCTTC

d_gene: TRBD1
abundance: .
v_gene: TRBV10-3
j_gene: TRBJ2-3
CDR3aa: CAISDGQGRTDTQYF
CDR3nt: TGTGCCATCAGTGACGGACAGGGGCGCACAGATACGCAGTATTTT

d_gene: .
abundance: few
v_gene: TRBV2
j_gene: TRBJ2-3
CDR3aa: CASRTGTDTQYF
CDR3nt: TGTGCCAGCAGGACAGGCACAGATACGCAGTATTTT

d_gene: .
abundance: .
v_gene: TRBV7-9
j_gene: TRBJ1-2
CDR3aa: CASSPEVSNYGYTF
CDR3nt: TGTGCCAGCAGCCCGGAGGTCTCTAACTATGGCTACACCTTC

d_gene: TRBD1
abundance: few
v_gene: TRBV29-1
j_gene: TRBJ2-3
CDR3aa: CSTTWTGPDTQYF
CDR3nt: TGCAGCACCACCTGGACAGGGCCAGATACGCAGTATTTT

d_gene: .
abundance: .
v_gene: TRBV28
j_gene: TRBJ2-1
CDR3aa: CASSPDSHVVEQFF
CDR3nt: TGTGCCAGCAGTCCGGACTCCCACGTCGTCGAGCAGTTCTTC

d_gene: .
abundance: .
v_gene: TRBV3-1
j_gene: TRBJ2-5
CDR3aa: CASSQVRLAETQYF
CDR3nt: TGTGCCAGCAGCCAAGTTCGACTGGCTGAGACCCAGTACTTC

d_gene: .
abundance: few
v_gene: TRBV24-1
j_gene: TRBJ2-1
CDR3aa: CATSDAGARAYNEQFF
CDR3nt: TGTGCCACCAGTGATGCCGGCGCTAGGGCGTACAATGAGCAGTTCTTC

d_gene: .
abundance: few
v_gene: TRBV18
j_gene: TRBJ1-2
CDR3aa: CASSPGRGDGYTF
CDR3nt: TGTGCCAGCTCACCTGGCAGGGGCGATGGCTACACCTTC

d_gene: .
abundance: .
v_gene: TRBV12-3/TRBV12-4
j_gene: TRBJ1-3
CDR3aa: CASRGSSGNTIYF
CDR3nt: TGTGCCAGCCGAGGGAGCTCTGGAAACACCATATATTTT

d_gene: .
abundance: few
v_gene: TRBV3-1
j_gene: TRBJ2-3
CDR3aa: CASSQGVATDTQYF
CDR3nt: TGTGCCAGCAGCCAAGGAGTTGCCACAGATACGCAGTATTTT

d_gene: TRBD1
abundance: few
v_gene: TRBV25-1
j_gene: TRBJ1-6
CDR3aa: CASSERDRGYSPLHF
CDR3nt: TGTGCCAGCAGTGAAAGGGACAGGGGTTATTCACCCCTCCACTTT

d_gene: .
abundance: .
v_gene: TRBV5-1
j_gene: TRBJ2-2
CDR3aa: CASSTWVRVETGELFF
CDR3nt: TGCGCCAGCAGTACTTGGGTCAGGGTCGAGACCGGGGAGCTGTTTTTT

d_gene: TRBD1
abundance: few
v_gene: TRBV18
j_gene: TRBJ2-3
CDR3aa: CASSLTGTTDTQYF
CDR3nt: TGTGCCAGCTCACTGACAGGGACCACAGATACGCAGTATTTT

d_gene: .
abundance: .
v_gene: TRBV7-9
j_gene: TRBJ2-7
CDR3aa: CASSSDSRMMSQYF
CDR3nt: TGTGCCAGCAGCTCTGACTCCCGGATGATGTCCCAGTACTTC

d_gene: .
abundance: few
v_gene: TRBV5-1
j_gene: TRBJ2-7
CDR3aa: CASSLATIYEQYF
CDR3nt: TGCGCCAGCAGCTTGGCTACGATATACGAGCAGTACTTC

d_gene: .
abundance: few
v_gene: TRBV29-1
j_gene: TRBJ2-1
CDR3aa: CSVEGERLSNEQFF
CDR3nt: TGCAGCGTTGAAGGGGAGCGGTTGAGCAATGAGCAGTTCTTC

d_gene: .
abundance: .
v_gene: TRBV6-1
j_gene: TRBJ1-6
CDR3aa: CASSEGQVGSPLHF
CDR3nt: TGTGCCAGCAGTGAAGGCCAGGTTGGTTCACCCCTCCACTTT

d_gene: .
abundance: .
v_gene: TRBV7-8
j_gene: TRBJ2-2
CDR3aa: CASSATRINTGELFF
CDR3nt: TGTGCCAGCAGCGCGACTAGGATTAACACTGGGGAGCTGTTTTTT

d_gene: .
abundance: .
v_gene: TRBV21-1
j_gene: TRBJ2-1
CDR3aa: CASNKRQALEQFF
CDR3nt: TGTGCCAGCAACAAACGACAGGCCCTGGAGCAGTTCTTC

d_gene: .
abundance: once
v_gene: TRBV14
j_gene: TRBJ1-1
CDR3aa: CASSQDLGQLNTEAFF
CDR3nt: TGTGCCAGCAGCCAAGATCTTGGACAGCTGAACACTGAAGCTTTCTTT

d_gene: .
abundance: .
v_gene: TRBV29-1
j_gene: TRBJ2-7
CDR3aa: CSGEGYEQYF
CDR3nt: TGCAGCGGAGAGGGGTACGAGCAGTACTTC

d_gene: TRBD2
abundance: .
v_gene: TRBV29-1
j_gene: TRBJ2-7
CDR3aa: CSVATSGPSYERYF
CDR3nt: TGCAGCGTTGCAACTAGCGGGCCTTCCTACGAGCGGTACTTC

d_gene: .
abundance: .
v_gene: TRBV2
j_gene: TRBJ2-3
CDR3aa: CASGQHTDTQYF
CDR3nt: TGTGCCAGCGGACAGCACACAGATACGCAGTATTTT

d_gene: .
abundance: few
v_gene: TRBV12-3/TRBV12-4
j_gene: TRBJ1-5
CDR3aa: CASSLNRGANQPQHF
CDR3nt: TGTGCCAGCAGTTTAAATCGGGGTGCCAATCAGCCCCAGCATTTT

d_gene: .
abundance: .
v_gene: TRBV6-1
j_gene: TRBJ2-3
CDR3aa: CASLLDRGRHSDTQYF
CDR3nt: TGTGCCAGCCTACTGGATAGGGGACGCCATTCAGATACGCAGTATTTT

d_gene: TRBD2
abundance: few
v_gene: TRBV6-5
j_gene: TRBJ2-5
CDR3aa: CASRVLAGAQETQYF
CDR3nt: TGTGCCAGCAGGGTACTAGCGGGGGCCCAAGAGACCCAGTACTTC

d_gene: .
abundance: .
v_gene: TRBV6-5
j_gene: TRBJ1-5
CDR3aa: CASSFERGGNQPQHF
CDR3nt: TGTGCCAGCAGTTTCGAGCGGGGGGGCAATCAGCCCCAGCATTTT

d_gene: TRBD2
abundance: .
v_gene: TRBV27
j_gene: TRBJ2-3
CDR3aa: CASSPRLAGTLNADTQYF
CDR3nt: TGTGCCAGCAGTCCCCGACTAGCGGGAACCCTGAACGCAGATACGCAGTATTTT

d_gene: .
abundance: .
v_gene: TRBV29-1
j_gene: TRBJ1-5
CDR3aa: CSVAGSQIGQPQHF
CDR3nt: TGCAGCGTTGCTGGCAGCCAAATTGGTCAGCCCCAGCATTTT

d_gene: TRBD1
abundance: .
v_gene: TRBV6-5
j_gene: TRBJ1-2
CDR3aa: CASSLGGDRVTPNYGYTF
CDR3nt: TGTGCCAGCAGTTTAGGGGGGGACAGGGTAACCCCTAACTATGGCTACACCTTC

d_gene: TRBD1
abundance: .
v_gene: TRBV20-1
j_gene: TRBJ1-2
CDR3aa: CSASMTGESYGYTF
CDR3nt: TGCAGTGCTTCCATGACAGGGGAGAGCTATGGCTACACCTTC

d_gene: .
abundance: .
v_gene: TRBV4-2
j_gene: TRBJ1-2
CDR3aa: CASSPPGLPSTF
CDR3nt: TGTGCCAGCAGCCCACCGGGACTCCCTTCCACCTTC

d_gene: .
abundance: few
v_gene: TRBV5-6
j_gene: TRBJ2-7
CDR3aa: CASSLVSSLGLYEQYF
CDR3nt: TGTGCCAGCAGCTTGGTATCCAGCCTGGGGCTCTACGAGCAGTACTTC

d_gene: .
abundance: .
v_gene: TRBV20-1
j_gene: TRBJ2-2
CDR3aa: CSARQEWGTGELFF
CDR3nt: TGCAGTGCTAGACAGGAATGGGGGACCGGGGAGCTGTTTTTT

d_gene: .
abundance: .
v_gene: TRBV20-1
j_gene: TRBJ2-5
CDR3aa: CSARRTPDRQETQYF
CDR3nt: TGCAGTGCTAGGAGGACCCCCGACAGGCAAGAGACCCAGTACTTC

d_gene: .
abundance: .
v_gene: TRBV12-3/TRBV12-4
j_gene: TRBJ1-1
CDR3aa: CASSFSANTEAFF
CDR3nt: TGTGCCAGCAGTTTTTCCGCGAACACTGAAGCTTTCTTT

d_gene: .
abundance: .
v_gene: TRBV12-3/TRBV12-4
j_gene: TRBJ1-6
CDR3aa: CASSLVGQNSPLHF
CDR3nt: TGTGCCAGCAGTTTAGTTGGACAAAATTCACCCCTCCACTTT

d_gene: .
abundance: .
v_gene: TRBV2
j_gene: TRBJ2-7
CDR3aa: CASSGPGQNEQYF
CDR3nt: TGTGCCAGCAGTGGACCGGGTCAGAACGAGCAGTACTTC

d_gene: TRBD1
abundance: .
v_gene: TRBV4-1
j_gene: TRBJ1-5
CDR3aa: CASSTGPDRGYNQPQHF
CDR3nt: TGCGCCAGCAGCACCGGACCCGACAGGGGTTACAATCAGCCCCAGCATTTT

d_gene: .
abundance: .
v_gene: TRBV20-1
j_gene: TRBJ1-1
CDR3aa: CSARGVLRAYNTEAFF
CDR3nt: TGCAGTGCTAGGGGTGTATTGCGGGCATACAACACTGAAGCTTTCTTT

d_gene: .
abundance: few
v_gene: TRBV6-6
j_gene: TRBJ1-1
CDR3aa: CASLFGRGTEAFF
CDR3nt: TGTGCCAGTCTCTTCGGGAGAGGCACTGAAGCTTTCTTT

d_gene: TRBD2
abundance: few
v_gene: TRBV20-1
j_gene: TRBJ2-1
CDR3aa: CSRASGYNEQFF
CDR3nt: TGCAGCCGGGCTAGCGGCTACAATGAGCAGTTCTTC

d_gene: .
abundance: few
v_gene: TRBV12-3/TRBV12-4
j_gene: TRBJ2-1
CDR3aa: CASSEDSYSYNEQFF
CDR3nt: TGTGCCAGCAGTGAGGACAGTTACTCCTACAATGAGCAGTTCTTC

d_gene: .
abundance: .
v_gene: TRBV29-1
j_gene: TRBJ2-7
CDR3aa: CSALFQWDVYEQYF
CDR3nt: TGCAGCGCACTTTTTCAATGGGACGTCTACGAGCAGTACTTC